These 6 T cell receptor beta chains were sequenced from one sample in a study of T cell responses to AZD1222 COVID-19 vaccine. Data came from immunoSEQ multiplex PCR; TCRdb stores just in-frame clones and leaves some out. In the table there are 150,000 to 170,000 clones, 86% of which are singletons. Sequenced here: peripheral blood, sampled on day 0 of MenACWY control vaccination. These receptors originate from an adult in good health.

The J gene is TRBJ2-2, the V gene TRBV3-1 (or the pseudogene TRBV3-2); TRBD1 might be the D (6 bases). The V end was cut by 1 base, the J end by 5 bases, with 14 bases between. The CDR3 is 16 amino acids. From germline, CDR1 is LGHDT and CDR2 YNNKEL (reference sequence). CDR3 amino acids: CASSQVLRGSTGELFF. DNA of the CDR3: TGTGCCAGCAGCCAAGTTCTCAGGGGCTCAACCGGGGAGCTGTTTTTT.

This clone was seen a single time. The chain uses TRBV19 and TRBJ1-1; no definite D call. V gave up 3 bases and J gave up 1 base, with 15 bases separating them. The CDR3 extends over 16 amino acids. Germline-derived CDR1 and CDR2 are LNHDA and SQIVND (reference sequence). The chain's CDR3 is CASSIMVQRGNTEAFF. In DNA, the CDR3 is TGTGCCAGTAGTATTATGGTACAACGGGGGAACACTGAAGCTTTCTTT.

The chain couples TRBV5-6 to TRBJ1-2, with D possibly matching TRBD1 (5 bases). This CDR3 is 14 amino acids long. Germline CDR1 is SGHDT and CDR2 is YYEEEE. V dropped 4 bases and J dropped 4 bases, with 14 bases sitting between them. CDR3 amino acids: CASSTLTELYGYTF. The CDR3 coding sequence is TGTGCCAGCAGCACGCTGACAGAACTCTATGGCTACACCTTC.

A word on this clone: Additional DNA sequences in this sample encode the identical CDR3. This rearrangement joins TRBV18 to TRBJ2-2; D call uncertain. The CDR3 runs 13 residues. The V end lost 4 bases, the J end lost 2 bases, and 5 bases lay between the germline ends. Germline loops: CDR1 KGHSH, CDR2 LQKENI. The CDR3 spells CASSLRNTGELFF. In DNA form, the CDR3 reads TGTGCCAGCTCACTCAGAAACACCGGGGAGCTGTTTTTT.

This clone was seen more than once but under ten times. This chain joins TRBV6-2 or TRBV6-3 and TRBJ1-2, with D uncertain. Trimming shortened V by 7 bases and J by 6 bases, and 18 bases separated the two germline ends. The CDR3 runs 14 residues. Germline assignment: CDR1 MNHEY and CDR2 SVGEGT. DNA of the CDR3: TGTGCCAGCACCCCACAGTTTAGAGGCAATGGCTACACCTTC. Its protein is CASTPQFRGNGYTF.

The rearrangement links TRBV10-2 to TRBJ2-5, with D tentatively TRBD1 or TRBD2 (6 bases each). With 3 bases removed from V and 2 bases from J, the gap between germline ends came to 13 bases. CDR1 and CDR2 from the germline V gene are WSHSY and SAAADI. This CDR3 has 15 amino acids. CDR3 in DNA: TGCGCCAGCAGTGACAGGGGAGGTTGGCAAGAGACCCAGTACTTC. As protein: CASSDRGGWQETQYF.